What follows are 32 T cell receptor beta chains derived from one specimen sequenced in a study of CD8+CD57+ T cells in acquired aplastic anemia (dated by TCRdb to between 2018 and 2020). The instrument given in TCRdb is Illumina HiSeq 2000. Genomic DNA was used as template for profiling of TCR beta VDJ combinations and CDR3 sequences. TCRdb ran its own pipeline on the public reads, namely fastp trimming at Q25 and MiXCR clone calling, and kept in-frame beta chains. Merged by CDR3 protein, the rows form single entries marked with the most common genes and DNA. A total of fewer than 200,000 distinct CDR3 sequences appear in this sample, approximately 48% of them only once. Together, the top ten hold about 1.8% of the sample. Flow cytometry had shown CD8+CD57+ cell expansion in the patients selected for sequencing. The sequencing input was sorted CD4+, CD8+, or CD8+CD57+ T cells (not recorded which) from PBMCs. The receptors were gathered from a human donor with aplastic anemia.

V is TRBV15 and J is TRBJ2-7; no definite D call. CDR1 LNHNV and CDR2 YYDKDF come from the germline V gene (reference sequence). The CDR3 is 15 residues long. V was shortened by 4 bases and J by 3 bases, with 16 bases between the two germline ends. The CDR3 loop is CATSNLRGPVYEQYF. The CDR3 DNA follows: TGTGCCACCAGCAACCTACGAGGACCCGTCTACGAGCAGTACTTC.

Regarding this clonotype: One end of the junction varies from germline; a read error may be responsible. The V call is TRBV20-1, the J call TRBJ2-1, with D perhaps TRBD2 (6 bases). Germline V gene sequence: CDR1 DFQATT, CDR2 SNEGSKA (reference sequence). This CDR3 has 15 residues. CDR3 nucleotides: TGCAGTGCTAAGGCCGGGAGTTCCCCCTACAATGAGCGGTTCTTC. As protein: CSAKAGSSPYNERFF.

CDR3 amino acids: CASSSGQGGSPLHF. Here the CDR3 DNA reads TGTGCCAGTAGCTCCGGACAGGGAGGTTCACCCCTCCACTTT. V is TRBV19 and J is TRBJ1-6; 8 bases are shared with TRBD1. CDR3 size: 14 residues. The J segment lost 9 bases and the V segment lost 6 bases, leaving 7 bases of the junction unmatched. CDR1 and CDR2 from the germline V gene are LNHDA and SQIVND (reference sequence).

This clonotype was detected many times. J is TRBJ1-5 and V is TRBV3-1; TRBD1 aligns across 7 bases. The CDR3 loop spans 14 amino acids. Germline V gene data show CDR1 as LGHDT and CDR2 as YNNKEL (reference sequence). J was trimmed by 14 bases and V by 1 base; bases with no gene match: 11. The CDR3 here is CASSQVPGQVAKHF. The CDR3, as DNA: TGTGCCAGCAGCCAAGTCCCCGGACAGGTAGCAAAGCATTTT.

This clonotype was observed at least ten times. This rearrangement joins TRBV7-9 to TRBJ1-2; D is ambiguous. The CDR3 extends over 12 amino acids. V lost 1 base and J lost 4, with 4 bases in between. Per the germline V gene, CDR1 is SEHNR and CDR2 is FQNEAQ (reference sequence). The CDR3 loop is CASSLVGYGYTF. As DNA, the CDR3 is TGTGCCAGCAGCTTAGTAGGCTATGGCTACACCTTC. The whole variable domain, filled in from reference TRBV7-9 and TRBJ1-2, reads DTGVSQNPRHKITKRGQNVTFRCDPISEHNRLYWYRQTLGQGPEFLTYFQNEAQLEKSRLLSDRFSAERPKGSFSTLEIQRTEQGDSAMYLCASSLVGYGYTFGSGTRLTVV.

This clonotype was counted at least ten times. The chain carries TRBV7-8 and TRBJ2-5; D gene uncertain. The V end lost 0 bases, the J end lost 5 bases, and 7 bases lay between the germline ends. Germline assignment: CDR1 SGHVS and CDR2 FQNEAQ. There are 13 residues in the CDR3. Here the CDR3 reads CASSLALEETQYF. In DNA form, the CDR3 reads TGTGCCAGCAGCTTAGCGCTCGAGGAGACCCAGTACTTC. The full variable domain, its missing parts supplied by reference TRBV7-8 and TRBJ2-5, is GAGVSQSPRYKVAKRGQDVALRCDPISGHVSLFWYQQALGQGPEFLTYFQNEAQLDKSGLPSDRFFAERPEGSVSTLKIQRTQQEDSAVYLCASSLALEETQYFGPGTRLLVL.

V and J are TRBV10-3 and TRBJ2-2; D is uncertain. The germline V gene encodes CDR1 ENHRY and CDR2 SYGVKD. The CDR3 length is 15 residues. V lost 0 bases, J lost 7 bases, and 12 bases lay in between. The CDR3: CAISESRILDGELFF. The CDR3 coding sequence is TGTGCCATCAGTGAGTCGAGGATTTTAGACGGGGAGCTGTTTTTT.

The V gene is TRBV2, the J gene TRBJ2-7; 7 bases fit TRBD2. This CDR3 has 14 residues. CDR1 SNHLY and CDR2 FYNNEI come from the germline V gene. Unmatched junction bases numbered 11, after V lost 8 bases and J lost 4 bases. CDR3 in amino acids: CASCAGRAQYEQYF. CDR3 in DNA: TGTGCCAGCTGCGCAGGGAGGGCACAATACGAGCAGTACTTC.

This clonotype occurred many times. This chain links TRBV11-2 with TRBJ1-6; D is possibly TRBD1 (5 bases). The germline V and J ends were trimmed by 0 bases and 8 bases, with 11 bases remaining between them. Germline CDR1 reads SGHAT; CDR2 reads FQNNGV. The length of the CDR3 is 15 residues. The CDR3 DNA is TGTGCCAGCAGCTTAGAACCAGGGTCCTATTCACCCCTCCACTTT. Its translation is CASSLEPGSYSPLHF.

Worth noting for this clonotype: Compared with germline, one end of the junction differs, possibly owing to a read error. V usage is TRBV3-1 and J usage is TRBJ2-5; 8 positions agree with TRBD2. This CDR3 spans 17 amino acids. Germline V gene sequence: CDR1 LGHDT, CDR2 YNNKEL (reference sequence). CDR3 nucleotides: TGTGCTAGCAGCCAAGAATTCGGCGGGGGGACTGGCGAGACCCAGTACTTC. This sequence encodes CASSQEFGGGTGETQYF.

This clonotype was found a few times. V gene TRBV20-1 combines with J gene TRBJ2-7; 7 nucleotides line up with TRBD1. The CDR3 spans 15 residues. Germline V lookup: CDR1 DFQATT, CDR2 SNEGSKA (reference sequence). V was clipped by 1 base and J by 1 base; unmatched bases: 7. The CDR3 loop is CSARVWDSGSYEQYF. In nucleotides, the CDR3 is TGCAGTGCTAGAGTCTGGGACAGTGGATCCTACGAGCAGTACTTC.

In this sample, this clonotype turned up many times. The chain couples TRBV5-1 to TRBJ2-3, with D maybe TRBD2 (7 bases). Germline V gene sequence: CDR1 SGHRS, CDR2 YFSETQ. The CDR3 is made up of 15 amino acids. Trimming shortened V by 0 bases and J by 6 bases, and 14 bases separated the two germline ends. The CDR3 DNA follows: TGCGCCAGCAGCTTGGGAGTGGGGGGGCAGGATACGCAGTATTTT. Translating gives CASSLGVGGQDTQYF.

CDR3 sequence: CAIRSSGEETQYF. The DNA for the CDR3 is TGTGCCATCAGATCTAGCGGAGAAGAGACCCAGTACTTC. V usage is TRBV24-1 and J usage is TRBJ2-5; the match to TRBD2 covers 7 bases. The junction had 8 bases not matched to a gene; V was cut back by 11 bases and J by 3 bases. The CDR3 contains 13 residues. CDR1 and CDR2 from the germline V gene are KGHDR and SFDVKD.

The V call is TRBV7-6, the J call TRBJ2-5, with TRBD2 as a possible D gene (5 bases). The germline gives CDR1 SGHVS, CDR2 FNYEAQ. The ends were cut back, 2 bases at V and 5 bases at J, with 9 bases in the middle. There are 13 residues in the CDR3. Here the CDR3 reads CASSLPGGETQYF. The CDR3 nucleotides read TGTGCCAGCAGCTTACCTGGCGGGGAGACCCAGTACTTC.

This clonotype occurred a few times. The rearrangement links TRBV24-1 to TRBJ2-2; TRBD1 might be the D (5 bases). Looked up from germline, CDR1 is KGHDR and CDR2 is SFDVKD. The length of the CDR3 is 14 residues. Trimming took off 5 bases at V and 1 base at J, with 7 bases between the two ends. The CDR3 DNA reads as TGTGCCACCAGTGGCGGACAGAACACCGGGGAGCTGTTTTTT. Translation gives CATSGGQNTGELFF.

The chain's CDR3 is CATSDPQGLQETQYF. The CDR3, as DNA: TGTGCCACCAGCGATCCCCAGGGACTCCAAGAGACCCAGTACTTC. This chain links TRBV24-1 with TRBJ2-5, with D perhaps TRBD2 (6 bases). Deletions cut 7 bases from V and 1 base from J, with 15 bases between. The CDR3 runs 15 residues. The germline V gene encodes CDR1 KGHDR and CDR2 SFDVKD.

This clonotype was recorded many times. This chain connects TRBV20-1 to TRBJ2-1; tentative D call: TRBD2 (7 bases). The V end lost 1 base, the J end lost 12 bases, and 13 bases lay between the germline ends. Germline V CDR1 and CDR2: DFQATT, SNEGSKA (reference sequence). The CDR3 contains 12 residues. The CDR3: CSARVGGLGQFF. In nucleotides, the CDR3 is TGCAGTGCTAGAGTGGGGGGGCTTGGGCAGTTCTTC.

This clonotype was observed many times. The rearrangement links TRBV7-2 to TRBJ2-7; 13 bases are a match to TRBD2. The trim removed 5 bases at V and 7 bases at J, leaving 8 bases unmatched. Germline loops: CDR1 SGHTA, CDR2 FQGNSA. There are 15 residues in the CDR3. CDR3: CASSNGLAGVGEQYF. CDR3 coding DNA: TGTGCCAGCAGCAACGGACTAGCGGGGGTGGGTGAGCAGTACTTC. Full variable domain (rest looked up from reference TRBV7-2 and TRBJ2-7): GAGVSQSPSNKVTEKGKDVELRCDPISGHTALYWYRQSLGQGLEFLIYFQGNSAPDKSGLPSDRFSAERTGGSVSTLTIQRTQQEDSAVYLCASSNGLAGVGEQYFGPGTRLTVT.

This chain uses TRBV10-3 with TRBJ1-2; 7 positions match TRBD1. The germline V gene encodes CDR1 ENHRY and CDR2 SYGVKD. The CDR3 has 13 amino acids. The trim removed 6 bases at V and 8 bases at J, leaving 9 bases unmatched. As DNA, the CDR3 is TGTGCCATCAGCTCGACAGGGATGCACGGCTACACCTTC. Its protein is CAISSTGMHGYTF.

The DNA for the CDR3 is TGTGCCACCAACGGGGAGCTGTTTTTT. It encodes CATNGELFF. The chain carries TRBV15 and TRBJ2-2; D gene unclear. Germline-derived CDR1 and CDR2 are LNHNV and YYDKDF (reference sequence). Trimming removed 7 bases from V and 7 bases from J, with 1 base in between. This CDR3 has 9 amino acids. The full variable domain, with the rest looked up from reference TRBV15 and TRBJ2-2, is DAMVIQNPRYQVTQFGKPVTLSCSQTLNHNVMYWYQQKSSQAPKLLFHYYDKDFNNEADTPDNFQSRRPNTSFCFLDIRSPGLGDTAMYLCATNGELFFGEGSRLTVL.

The chain uses TRBV7-2 and TRBJ2-5; D gene uncertain. V lost 1 base, J lost 5 bases, and 8 bases lay in between. The CDR3 covers 13 residues. CDR1 is SGHTA and CDR2 is FQGNSA in the germline V gene. The DNA for the CDR3 is TGTGCCAGCAGCTTAGGTAGGATGGAGACCCAGTACTTC. Residues: CASSLGRMETQYF.

This clonotype has ten or more counts. The rearrangement uses TRBV2 and TRBJ2-2; D is unresolved. Germline CDR1 is SNHLY and CDR2 is FYNNEI. The CDR3 loop spans 14 amino acids. V was trimmed by 8 bases and J by 6 bases, leaving 16 bases between them. The CDR3 reads CASEASGIAGELFF. DNA for the CDR3: TGTGCCAGCGAAGCCAGTGGAATTGCCGGGGAGCTGTTTTTT.

The chain combines TRBV24-1 with TRBJ2-3; 7 bases fit TRBD2. The CDR3 contains 14 residues. The germline CDR1 and CDR2 sequences are KGHDR and SFDVKD. CDR3 nucleotide sequence: TGTGCATCCTCCGGGCAGCGGGGAGGGGATACGCAGTATTTT. Amino acids: CASSGQRGGDTQYF.

This clonotype appeared once. The chain recombines TRBV19 with TRBJ2-7; 7 bases are a match to TRBD2. CDR3 size: 14 residues. Germline lookup yields CDR1 LNHDA and CDR2 SQIVND (reference sequence). V gave up 7 bases and J gave up 0 bases; unmatched junction bases: 6. CDR3: CASKVRGSSYEQYF. CDR3 nucleotide sequence: TGTGCCAGTAAGGTGCGCGGGAGCTCCTACGAGCAGTACTTC.

Ten or more counts support this clonotype. The chain employs TRBV29-1 and TRBJ1-2, with no clear D. In germline, CDR1 is SQVTM, CDR2 ANQGSEA. V was clipped by 7 bases and J by 6 bases, with 18 bases between them. There are 13 residues in the CDR3. The CDR3 bases are TGCAGCGCCCGAATAGGTAGGGCTAATGGCTACACCTTC. Amino acid sequence: CSARIGRANGYTF.

V is TRBV5-1 and J is TRBJ1-2; maybe TRBD1 (6 bases). There are 14 residues in the CDR3. Trimming shortened V by 2 bases and J by 5 bases, and 13 bases separated the two germline ends. Germline V gene sequence: CDR1 SGHRS, CDR2 YFSETQ. The chain's CDR3 is CASSFGGGVYGYTF. The DNA for the CDR3 is TGCGCCAGCAGCTTTGGAGGGGGGGTGTATGGCTACACCTTC. Using reference TRBV5-1 and TRBJ1-2 for the parts outside the CDR3, the full variable domain is KAGVTQTPRYLIKTRGQQVTLSCSPISGHRSVSWYQQTPGQGLQFLFEYFSETQRNKGNFPGRFSGRQFSNSRSEMNVSTLELGDSALYLCASSFGGGVYGYTFGSGTRLTVV.

The rearrangement links TRBV24-1 to TRBJ2-3, with 13 bases matching TRBD2. Trimming removed 6 bases from V and 2 bases from J; junction bases left unmatched: 7. The germline gives CDR1 KGHDR, CDR2 SFDVKD. The CDR3 sequence is 17 residues long. The CDR3 is CATSPRTSGSPTDTQYF. CDR3 sequence (DNA): TGTGCCACCAGTCCTAGGACTAGCGGGAGTCCCACAGATACGCAGTATTTT.

This clonotype was seen many times. This chain connects TRBV7-2 to TRBJ2-5; 7 bases align to TRBD2. The V gene end was trimmed by 5 bases and the J gene end by 5 bases; junction bases not matched to a gene: 8. This CDR3 spans 14 amino acids. The germline V gene encodes CDR1 SGHTA and CDR2 FQGNSA. CDR3 amino acids: CASSPARGGETQYF. CDR3 coding DNA: TGTGCCAGCAGCCCAGCGCGGGGAGGGGAGACCCAGTACTTC. Full variable domain (remainder filled in from reference TRBV7-2 and TRBJ2-5): GAGVSQSPSNKVTEKGKDVELRCDPISGHTALYWYRQSLGQGLEFLIYFQGNSAPDKSGLPSDRFSAERTGGSVSTLTIQRTQQEDSAVYLCASSPARGGETQYFGPGTRLLVL.

J is TRBJ2-2 and V is TRBV29-1, with TRBD1 as a possible D gene (5 bases). Germline V lookup: CDR1 SQVTM, CDR2 ANQGSEA. The CDR3 is made up of 16 amino acids. V gave up 1 base and J gave up 0 bases, with 12 bases separating them. In DNA, the CDR3 is TGCAGCGTTGAAGTTCTAGGACACCCGAACACCGGGGAGCTGTTTTTT. Protein sequence: CSVEVLGHPNTGELFF.

The V gene is TRBV20-1, the J gene TRBJ2-7, with TRBD2 as a possible D gene (6 bases). Germline V gene lookup returns CDR1 DFQATT and CDR2 SNEGSKA (reference sequence). V lost 5 bases and J 3 bases, leaving 20 bases between the germline ends. The length of the CDR3 is 15 residues. The CDR3, as DNA: TGCAGTGCTCCGCCACCGGCTAGCGTAGGCTACGAGCAGTACTTC. Its protein product is CSAPPPASVGYEQYF.

The genes are TRBV10-3 and TRBJ1-5; D is unclear. The V gene lost 2 bases and the J gene lost 5 bases, with 4 bases spanning the gap. The CDR3 loop spans 12 amino acids. Germline CDR1 reads ENHRY; CDR2 reads SYGVKD. CDR3 in amino acids: CAISEVDQPQHF. The DNA for the CDR3 is TGTGCCATCAGTGAGGTAGATCAGCCCCAGCATTTT.

The V call is TRBV6-5, the J call TRBJ2-7; TRBD1 matches at 7 bases. CDR1 is MNHEY and CDR2 is SVGAGI in the germline V gene. The ends lost 2 bases at V and 3 bases at J; junction bases unmatched: 1. The CDR3 runs to 13 residues. As DNA, the CDR3 is TGTGCCAGCAGTTACGGGGACAGCTACGAGCAGTACTTC. Its protein product is CASSYGDSYEQYF.